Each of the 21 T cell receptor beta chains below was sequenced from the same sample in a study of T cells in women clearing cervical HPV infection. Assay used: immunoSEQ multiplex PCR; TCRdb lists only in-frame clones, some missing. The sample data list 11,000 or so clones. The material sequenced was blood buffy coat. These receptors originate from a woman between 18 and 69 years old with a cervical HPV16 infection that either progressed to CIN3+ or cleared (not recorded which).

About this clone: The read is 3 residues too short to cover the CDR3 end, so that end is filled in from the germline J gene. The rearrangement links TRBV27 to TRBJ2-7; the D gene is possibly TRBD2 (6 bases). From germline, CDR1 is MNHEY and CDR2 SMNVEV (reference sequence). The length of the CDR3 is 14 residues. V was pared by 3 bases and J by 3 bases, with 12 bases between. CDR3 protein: CASSFRDSGYEQYF. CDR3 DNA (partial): TGTGCCAGCAGTTTCCGGGACTCGGGCTACGAG.

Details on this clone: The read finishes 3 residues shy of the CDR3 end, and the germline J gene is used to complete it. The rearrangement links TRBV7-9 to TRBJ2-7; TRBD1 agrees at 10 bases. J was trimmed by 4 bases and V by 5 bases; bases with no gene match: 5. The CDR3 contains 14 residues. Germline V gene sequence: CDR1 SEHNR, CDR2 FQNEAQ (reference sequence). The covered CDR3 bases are TGTGCCAGCAGCGCCGGGACAGGGGAATACGAG. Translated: CASSAGTGEYE. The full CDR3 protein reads CASSAGTGEYEQYF.

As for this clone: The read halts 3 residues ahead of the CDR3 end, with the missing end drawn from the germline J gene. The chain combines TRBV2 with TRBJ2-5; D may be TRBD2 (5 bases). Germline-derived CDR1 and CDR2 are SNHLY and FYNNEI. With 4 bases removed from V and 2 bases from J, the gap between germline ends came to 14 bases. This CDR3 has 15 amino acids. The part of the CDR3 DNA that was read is TGTGCCAGCAGTGTAACCCGGGGTTTTCAAGAGACC. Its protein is CASSVTRGFQET. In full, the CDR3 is CASSVTRGFQETQYF. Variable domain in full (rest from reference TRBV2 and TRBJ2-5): EPEVTQTPSHQVTQMGQEVILRCVPISNHLYFYWYRQILGQKVEFLVSFYNNEISEKSEIFDDQFSVERPDGSNFTLKIRSTKLEDSAMYFCASSVTRGFQETQYFGPGTRLLVL.

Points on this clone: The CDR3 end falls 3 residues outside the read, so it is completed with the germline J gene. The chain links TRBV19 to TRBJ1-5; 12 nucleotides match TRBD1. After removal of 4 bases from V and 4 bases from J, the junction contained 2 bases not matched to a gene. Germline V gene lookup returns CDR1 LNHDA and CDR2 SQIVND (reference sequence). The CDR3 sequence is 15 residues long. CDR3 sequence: CASSRDRGRNQPQHF. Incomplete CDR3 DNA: TGTGCCAGTAGTAGGGACAGGGGGCGTAATCAGCCC.

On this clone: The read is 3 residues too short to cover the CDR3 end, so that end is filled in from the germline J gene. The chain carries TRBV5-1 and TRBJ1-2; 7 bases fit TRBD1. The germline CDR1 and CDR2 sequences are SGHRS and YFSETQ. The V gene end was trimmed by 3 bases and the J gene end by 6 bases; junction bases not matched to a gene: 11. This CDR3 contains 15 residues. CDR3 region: CASSSQRTGENGYTF. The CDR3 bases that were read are TGCGCCAGCAGCTCCCAACGGACAGGAGAGAATGGC.

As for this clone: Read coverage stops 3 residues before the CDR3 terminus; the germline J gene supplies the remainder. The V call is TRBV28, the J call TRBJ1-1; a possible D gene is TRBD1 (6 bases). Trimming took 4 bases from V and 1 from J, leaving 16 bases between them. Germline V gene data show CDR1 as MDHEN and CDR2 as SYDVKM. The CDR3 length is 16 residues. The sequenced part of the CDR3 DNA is TGTGCCAGCAGTTCTCCCCTACCGGGACAGAACACTGAA. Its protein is CASSSPLPGQNTE. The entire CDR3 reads CASSSPLPGQNTEAFF.

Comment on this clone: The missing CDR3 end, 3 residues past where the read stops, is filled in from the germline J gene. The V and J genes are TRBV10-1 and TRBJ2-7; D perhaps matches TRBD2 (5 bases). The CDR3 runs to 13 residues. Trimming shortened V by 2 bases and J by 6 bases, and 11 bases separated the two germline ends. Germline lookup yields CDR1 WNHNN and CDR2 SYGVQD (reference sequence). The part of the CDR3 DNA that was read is TGCGCCAGCAGTGAGGGAGGTTCAGGCGAG. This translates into CASSEGGSGE. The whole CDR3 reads CASSEGGSGEQYF.

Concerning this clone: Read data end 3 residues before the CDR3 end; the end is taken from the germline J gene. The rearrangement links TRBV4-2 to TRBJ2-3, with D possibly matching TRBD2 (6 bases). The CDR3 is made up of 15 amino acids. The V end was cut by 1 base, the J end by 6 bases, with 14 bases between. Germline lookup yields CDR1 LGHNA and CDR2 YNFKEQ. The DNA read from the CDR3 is TGTGCCAGCAGCCAAGCTGTAGCGGCCGGCGATACG. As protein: CASSQAVAAGDT. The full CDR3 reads CASSQAVAAGDTQYF.

The chain's CDR3 is CASSKTSGGTTDTQYF. The DNA read from the CDR3 is TGTGCCAGTAGCAAGACTAGCGGGGGAACCACAGATACG. The V and J genes are TRBV19 and TRBJ2-3; 12 bases map to TRBD2. The read gets to within 3 residues of the CDR3 end, and the germline J gene fills in the rest. CDR1 LNHDA and CDR2 SQIVND come from the germline V gene (reference sequence). Trimming at V came to 6 bases and at J to 2 bases, leaving 6 bases not matched to a gene. The CDR3 loop spans 16 amino acids. The full variable domain, completed using reference TRBV19 and TRBJ2-3, is DGGITQSPKYLFRKEGQNVTLSCEQNLNHDAMYWYRQDPGQGLRLIYYSQIVNDFQKGDIAEGYSVSREKKESFPLTVTSAQKNPTAFYLCASSKTSGGTTDTQYFGPGTRLTVL.

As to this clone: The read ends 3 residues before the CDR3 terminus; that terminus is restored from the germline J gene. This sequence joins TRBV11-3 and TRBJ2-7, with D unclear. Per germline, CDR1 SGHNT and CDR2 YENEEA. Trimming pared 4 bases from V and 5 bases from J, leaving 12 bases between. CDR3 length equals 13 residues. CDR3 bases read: TGTGCCAGCAGCTATACGGTAGTCGACGAG. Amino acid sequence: CASSYTVVDE. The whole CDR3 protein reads CASSYTVVDEQYF.

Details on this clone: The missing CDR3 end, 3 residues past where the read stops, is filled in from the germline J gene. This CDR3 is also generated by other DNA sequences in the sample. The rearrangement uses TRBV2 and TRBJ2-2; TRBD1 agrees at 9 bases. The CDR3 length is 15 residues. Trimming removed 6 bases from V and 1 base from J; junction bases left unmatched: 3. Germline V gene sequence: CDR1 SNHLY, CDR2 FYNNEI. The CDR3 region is CASRPDRGNTGELFF. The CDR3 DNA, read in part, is TGTGCCAGCAGACCGGACAGGGGGAACACCGGGGAG.

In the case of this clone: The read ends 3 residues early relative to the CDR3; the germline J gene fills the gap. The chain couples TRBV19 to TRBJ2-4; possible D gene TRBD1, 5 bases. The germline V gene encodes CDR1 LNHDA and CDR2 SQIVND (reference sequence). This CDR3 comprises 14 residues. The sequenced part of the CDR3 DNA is TGTGCCAGTAGTATCTCTCAGGGCCCGTATGGT. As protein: CASSISQGPYG. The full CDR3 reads CASSISQGPYGQYF.

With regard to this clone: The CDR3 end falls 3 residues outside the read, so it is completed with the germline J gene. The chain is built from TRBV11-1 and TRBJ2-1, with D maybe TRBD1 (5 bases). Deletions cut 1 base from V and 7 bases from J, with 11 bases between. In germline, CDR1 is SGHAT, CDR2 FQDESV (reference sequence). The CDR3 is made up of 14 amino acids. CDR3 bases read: TGTGCCAGCAGCTTAGGGGCAGGGTGGAATGAG. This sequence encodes CASSLGAGWNE. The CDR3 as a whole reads CASSLGAGWNEQFF.

The CDR3 bases that were read are TGTGCCAGCAGGGCTGACAGTAAGGACACCGGGGAG. The encoded protein is CASRADSKDTGE. The CDR3 in its entirety is CASRADSKDTGELFF. The genes are TRBV7-9 and TRBJ2-2, with a possible D match to TRBD1 (5 bases). Read sequence stops 3 residues before the CDR3 end, and the germline J gene provides the missing end. The V end was cut by 6 bases, the J end by 3 bases, with 14 bases between. The CDR3 covers 15 residues. Germline V gene sequence: CDR1 SEHNR, CDR2 FQNEAQ (reference sequence).

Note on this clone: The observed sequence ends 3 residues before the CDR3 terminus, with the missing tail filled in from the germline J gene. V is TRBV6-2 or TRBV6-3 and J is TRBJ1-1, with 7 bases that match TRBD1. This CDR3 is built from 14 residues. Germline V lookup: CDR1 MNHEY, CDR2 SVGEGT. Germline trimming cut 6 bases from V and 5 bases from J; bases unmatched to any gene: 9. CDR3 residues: CASSYTGASTEAFF. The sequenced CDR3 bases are TGTGCCAGCAGCTATACAGGGGCCTCAACTGAA.

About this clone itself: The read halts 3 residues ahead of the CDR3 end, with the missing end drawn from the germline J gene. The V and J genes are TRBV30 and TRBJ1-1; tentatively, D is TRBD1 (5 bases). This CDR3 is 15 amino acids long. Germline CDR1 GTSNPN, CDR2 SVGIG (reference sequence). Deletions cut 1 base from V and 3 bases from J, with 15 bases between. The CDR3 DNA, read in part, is TGTGCCTGGAGTGCTTGGGGCCCCGCGGACACTGAA. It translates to CAWSAWGPADTE. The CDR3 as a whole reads CAWSAWGPADTEAFF.

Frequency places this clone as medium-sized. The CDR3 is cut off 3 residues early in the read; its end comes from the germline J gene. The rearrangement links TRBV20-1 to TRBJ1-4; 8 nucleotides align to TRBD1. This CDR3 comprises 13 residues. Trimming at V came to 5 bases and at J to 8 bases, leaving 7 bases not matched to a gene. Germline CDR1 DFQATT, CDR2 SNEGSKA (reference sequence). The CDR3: CSALDRDGEKLFF. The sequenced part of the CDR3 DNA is TGCAGTGCTTTGGACAGGGACGGCGAAAAA.

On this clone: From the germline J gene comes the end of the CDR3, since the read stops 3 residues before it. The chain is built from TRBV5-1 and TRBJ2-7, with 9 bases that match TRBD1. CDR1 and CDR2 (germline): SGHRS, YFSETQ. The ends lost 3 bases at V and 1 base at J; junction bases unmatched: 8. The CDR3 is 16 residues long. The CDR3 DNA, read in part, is TGCGCCAGCAGCTCGTCCTCGGACAGGGGATCCTACGAG. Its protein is CASSSSSDRGSYE. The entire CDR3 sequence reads CASSSSSDRGSYEQYF.

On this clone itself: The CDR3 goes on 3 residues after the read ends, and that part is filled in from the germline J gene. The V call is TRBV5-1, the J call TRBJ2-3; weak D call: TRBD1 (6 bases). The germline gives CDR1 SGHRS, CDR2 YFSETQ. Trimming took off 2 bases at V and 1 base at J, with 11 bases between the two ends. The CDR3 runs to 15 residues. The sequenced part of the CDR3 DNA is TGCGCCAGCAGCTTTTGGGGGCTGGGCACAGATACG. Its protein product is CASSFWGLGTDT. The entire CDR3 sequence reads CASSFWGLGTDTQYF.

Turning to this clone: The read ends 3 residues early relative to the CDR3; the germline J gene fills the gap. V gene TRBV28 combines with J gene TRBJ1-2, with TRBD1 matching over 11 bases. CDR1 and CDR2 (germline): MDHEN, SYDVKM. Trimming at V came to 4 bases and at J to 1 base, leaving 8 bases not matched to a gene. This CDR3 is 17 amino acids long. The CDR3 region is CASSSGGTGGINYGYTF. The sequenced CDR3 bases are TGTGCCAGCAGTTCCGGCGGGACAGGGGGGATTAACTATGGC.

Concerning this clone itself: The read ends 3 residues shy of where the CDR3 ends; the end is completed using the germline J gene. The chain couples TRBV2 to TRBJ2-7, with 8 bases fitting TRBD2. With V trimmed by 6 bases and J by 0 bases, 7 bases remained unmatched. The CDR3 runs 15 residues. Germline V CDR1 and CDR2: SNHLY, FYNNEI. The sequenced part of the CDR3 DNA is TGTGCCAGCAGACCCACTAGCGGAAGCTCCTACGAG. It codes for CASRPTSGSSYE. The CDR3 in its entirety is CASRPTSGSSYEQYF.